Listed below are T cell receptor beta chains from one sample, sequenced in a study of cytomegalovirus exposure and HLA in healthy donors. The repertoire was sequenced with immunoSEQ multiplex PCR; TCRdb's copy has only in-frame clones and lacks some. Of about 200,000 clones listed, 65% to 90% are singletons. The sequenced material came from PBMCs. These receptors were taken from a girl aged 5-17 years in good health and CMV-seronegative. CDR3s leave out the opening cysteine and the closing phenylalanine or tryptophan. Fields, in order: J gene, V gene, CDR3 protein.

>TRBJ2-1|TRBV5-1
ASSSDLGGPMSVEQF
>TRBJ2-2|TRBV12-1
ASSPRPVGELF
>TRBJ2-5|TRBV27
ASSPSGSRETQY
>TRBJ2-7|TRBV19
ASSITTSINYEQY
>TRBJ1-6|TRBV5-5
ASNPGHRVGSPLH
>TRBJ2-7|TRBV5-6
ASSQEAGEEYEQY
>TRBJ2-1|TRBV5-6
ASSFGLAGIYNEQF
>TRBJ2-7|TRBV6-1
ASSVARGLYEQY
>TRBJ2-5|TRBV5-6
ASSGLWVAGEQETQY
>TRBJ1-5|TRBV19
ASSIPGTGSRMGNQPQH
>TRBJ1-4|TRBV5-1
ASSLEGTGSEKLF
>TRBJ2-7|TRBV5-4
ASRTSGVVAEQY
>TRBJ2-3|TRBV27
ASRFGYTQY
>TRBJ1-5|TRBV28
ASTFSDRQNQPQH
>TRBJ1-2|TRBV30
ACDMGAAGGDGYT
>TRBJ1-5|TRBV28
ASIPNRNQPQH
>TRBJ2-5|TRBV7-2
ASSLFGGQETQY
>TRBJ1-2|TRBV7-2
ASSLSVSYT
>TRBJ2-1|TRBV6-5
ASRTGLAEFNEQF
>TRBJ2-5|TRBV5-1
ASSSTGVQTQY
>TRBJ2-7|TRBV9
ASSVAVDSGEQY
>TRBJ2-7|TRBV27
ASSTRDKHPYEQY
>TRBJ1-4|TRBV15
ATSRYDRGREKLF
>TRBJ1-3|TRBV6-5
ASSWRGSSGNTIY
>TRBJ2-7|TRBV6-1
ASSSPVEQY
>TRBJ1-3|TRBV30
AWSGTGPAGYTIY
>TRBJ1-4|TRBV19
ASSIRTGGKLF
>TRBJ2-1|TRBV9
ASSVLAGGPRSYNEQF
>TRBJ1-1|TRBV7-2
ASSRQLNAGHLNTEAF
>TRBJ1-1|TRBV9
ASSPPGTGTKAEAF
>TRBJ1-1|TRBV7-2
ASSLEQGVNTEAF
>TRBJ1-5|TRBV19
ASSIRQGAQH
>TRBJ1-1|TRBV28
ASSARGGANTEAF
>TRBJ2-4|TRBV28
ASSVLASKNIQY
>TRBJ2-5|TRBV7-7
ASSLGTGGEETQY
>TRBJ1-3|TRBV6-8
ASSYSGTDYSGNTIY
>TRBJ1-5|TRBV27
ASSSTGTGRKNQPQH
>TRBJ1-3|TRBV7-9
ASSSRDRLSGNTIY
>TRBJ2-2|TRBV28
ASSLTGPSNTGELF